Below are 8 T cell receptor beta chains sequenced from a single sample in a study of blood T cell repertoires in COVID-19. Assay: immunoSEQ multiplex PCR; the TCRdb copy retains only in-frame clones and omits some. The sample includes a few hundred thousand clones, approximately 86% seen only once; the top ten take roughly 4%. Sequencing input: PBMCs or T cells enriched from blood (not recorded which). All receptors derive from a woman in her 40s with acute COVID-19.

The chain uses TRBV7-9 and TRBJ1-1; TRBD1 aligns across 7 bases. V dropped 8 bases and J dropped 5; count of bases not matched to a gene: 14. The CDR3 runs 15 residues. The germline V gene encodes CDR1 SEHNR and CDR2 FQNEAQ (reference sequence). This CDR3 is CASGTQGHGATEAFF. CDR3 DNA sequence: TGTGCCAGCGGAACACAGGGGCACGGGGCAACTGAAGCTTTCTTT.

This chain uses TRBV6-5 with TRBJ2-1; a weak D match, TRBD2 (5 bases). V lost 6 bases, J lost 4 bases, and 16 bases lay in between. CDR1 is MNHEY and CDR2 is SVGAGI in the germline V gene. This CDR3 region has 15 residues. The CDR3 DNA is TGTGCCAGCAGCCGTTCGGGAAGCGCATACAATGAGCAGTTCTTC. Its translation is CASSRSGSAYNEQFF.

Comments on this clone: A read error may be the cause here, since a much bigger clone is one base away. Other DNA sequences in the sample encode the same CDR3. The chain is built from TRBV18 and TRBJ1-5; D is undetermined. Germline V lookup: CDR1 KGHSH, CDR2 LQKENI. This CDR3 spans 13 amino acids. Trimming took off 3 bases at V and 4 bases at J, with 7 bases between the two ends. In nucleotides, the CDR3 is TGTGCCAGCTCACCGGGCCAGAATCAGCCCCAGCATTTT. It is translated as CASSPGQNQPQHF.

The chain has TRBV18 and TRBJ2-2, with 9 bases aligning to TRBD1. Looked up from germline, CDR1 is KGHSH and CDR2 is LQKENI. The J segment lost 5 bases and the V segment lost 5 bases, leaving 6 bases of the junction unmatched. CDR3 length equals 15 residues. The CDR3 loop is CASSSGTGRTGELFF. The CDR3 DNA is TGTGCCAGCTCATCAGGGACAGGGCGGACCGGGGAGCTGTTTTTT.

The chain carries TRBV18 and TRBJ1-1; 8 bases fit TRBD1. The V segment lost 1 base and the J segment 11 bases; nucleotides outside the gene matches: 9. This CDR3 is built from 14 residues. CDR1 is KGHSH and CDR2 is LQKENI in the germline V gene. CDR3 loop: CASSPLGEQGEAFF. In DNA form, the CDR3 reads TGTGCCAGCTCACCACTTGGTGAACAGGGGGAGGCTTTCTTT. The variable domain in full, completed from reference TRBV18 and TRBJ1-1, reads NAGVMQNPRHLVRRRGQEARLRCSPMKGHSHVYWYRQLPEEGLKFMVYLQKENIIDESGMPKERFSAEFPKEGPSILRIQQVVRGDSAAYFCASSPLGEQGEAFFGQGTRLTVV.

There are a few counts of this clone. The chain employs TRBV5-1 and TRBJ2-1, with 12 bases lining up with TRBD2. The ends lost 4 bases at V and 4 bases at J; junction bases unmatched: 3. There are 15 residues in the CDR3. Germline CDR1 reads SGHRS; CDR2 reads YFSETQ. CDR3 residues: CASSPTSGGYNEQFF. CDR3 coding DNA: TGCGCCAGCAGCCCGACTAGCGGGGGATACAATGAGCAGTTCTTC. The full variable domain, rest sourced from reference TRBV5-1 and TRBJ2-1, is KAGVTQTPRYLIKTRGQQVTLSCSPISGHRSVSWYQQTPGQGLQFLFEYFSETQRNKGNFPGRFSGRQFSNSRSEMNVSTLELGDSALYLCASSPTSGGYNEQFFGPGTRLTVL.

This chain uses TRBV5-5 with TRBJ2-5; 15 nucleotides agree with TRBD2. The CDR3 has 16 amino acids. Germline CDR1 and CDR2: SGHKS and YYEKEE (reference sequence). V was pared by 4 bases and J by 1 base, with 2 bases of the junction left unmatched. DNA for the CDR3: TGTGCCAGCAGCGCGGGACTAGCGGGAGGCCAAGAGACCCAGTACTTC. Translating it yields CASSAGLAGGQETQYF.

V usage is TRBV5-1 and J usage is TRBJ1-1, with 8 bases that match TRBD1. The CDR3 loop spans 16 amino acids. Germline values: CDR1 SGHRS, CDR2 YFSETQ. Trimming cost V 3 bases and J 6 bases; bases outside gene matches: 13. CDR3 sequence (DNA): TGCGCCAGCAGCTCGAGGACAGGGTTTGGGATGGCTGAAGCTTTCTTT. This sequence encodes CASSSRTGFGMAEAFF. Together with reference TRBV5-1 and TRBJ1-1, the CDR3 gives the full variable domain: KAGVTQTPRYLIKTRGQQVTLSCSPISGHRSVSWYQQTPGQGLQFLFEYFSETQRNKGNFPGRFSGRQFSNSRSEMNVSTLELGDSALYLCASSSRTGFGMAEAFFGQGTRLTVV.